This T cell receptor beta chain was obtained from a study of CD8 T cells in Susac syndrome. With random hexamers, 0.5 to 1 ug RNA was reverse transcribed. TCRdb ran MiXCR on the immunoSEQ multiplex PCR reads and lists one entry per CDR3 protein. The sample yields over 150,000 distinct CDR3 sequences, 95% to 96% seen once. The CDR3 length is 12 residues. V lost 1 base and J lost 10, with 5 bases in between. Sequenced: CD4+ T cells from PBMCs. The sequence was obtained from a human donor with Susac syndrome. This chain joins TRBV12-3 or TRBV12-4 and TRBJ1-6; D unclear. CDR3 sequence (DNA): TGTGCCAGCAGTTTAGTGAGGTCACCCCTCCACTTT. It translates to CASSLVRSPLHF.